Listed here are 10 T cell receptor beta chains from one sample, sequenced in a study of beta chain features in type 1 diabetes. Of the isolated RNA, all was reverse transcribed, and so the sequenced material was expressed TCRB transcripts. This table comes from immunoSEQ multiplex PCR, and its TCRdb copy is limited to in-frame clones, with some not included. The sample lists about 360,000 clones, approximately 12% seen once, with roughly 0.015% in the top ten. The sample was naive CD4+ T cells from blood. Source of these receptors: a man aged 18 to 29 in good health.

In its sample, this clone was seen a few times. V gene TRBV7-8 combines with J gene TRBJ2-7; 8 bases align to TRBD1. V was clipped by 5 bases and J by 5 bases; unmatched bases: 8. The CDR3 sequence is 14 residues long. Germline lookup yields CDR1 SGHVS and CDR2 FQNEAQ. The CDR3 DNA sequence: TGTGCCAGCAGCATATGGACAGGGTACAACGAGCAGTACTTC. Protein sequence: CASSIWTGYNEQYF.

The genes are TRBV5-6 and TRBJ2-1, with 7 bases lining up with TRBD1. Germline CDR1 SGHDT, CDR2 YYEEEE. After removal of 5 bases from V and 0 bases from J, the junction contained 11 bases not matched to a gene. The CDR3 consists of 17 residues. The CDR3 spells CASSLPRGFSSYNEQFF. The CDR3 DNA is TGTGCCAGCAGTCTGCCCAGGGGGTTTAGCTCCTACAATGAGCAGTTCTTC.

The chain uses TRBV30 and TRBJ2-7, with 9 bases matching TRBD1. This CDR3 comprises 15 residues. Per the germline V gene, CDR1 is GTSNPN and CDR2 is SVGIG (reference sequence). The trim removed 4 bases at V and 1 base at J, leaving 8 bases unmatched. Written as DNA, the CDR3 is TGTGCCTGGACAACCTCCGGGACAGGGTCCTACGAGCAGTACTTC. Translated: CAWTTSGTGSYEQYF.

The J gene is TRBJ1-2, the V gene TRBV19; weak D call: TRBD1 (6 bases). This CDR3 has 14 residues. V lost 5 bases and J 4 bases, leaving 14 bases between the germline ends. The germline gives CDR1 LNHDA, CDR2 SQIVND (reference sequence). The CDR3 here is CASSLRQVFYGYTF. In DNA form, the CDR3 reads TGTGCCAGTAGTCTACGACAGGTGTTCTATGGCTACACCTTC.

The V call is TRBV13, the J call TRBJ1-6; 8 bases are shared with TRBD1. Trimming removed 2 bases from V and 5 bases from J; junction bases left unmatched: 2. Germline assignment: CDR1 PRHDT and CDR2 FYEKMQ (reference sequence). This CDR3 comprises 15 residues. CDR3 sequence reads: CASSLNRGNNSPLHF. The CDR3 nucleotides are TGTGCCAGCAGCTTAAACAGGGGGAATAATTCACCCCTCCACTTT.

The gene calls are TRBV6-5 and TRBJ2-1; D might be TRBD2 (6 bases). This CDR3 contains 14 residues. The V gene's germline CDR1 is MNHEY and CDR2 SVGAGI. V was pared by 6 bases and J by 7 bases, with 16 bases between. CDR3 DNA sequence: TGTGCCAGCAGCCGAGGGGTGGGAGGAAATGAGCAGTTCTTC. It specifies CASSRGVGGNEQFF.

There are a few counts of this clone. The V gene is TRBV29-1, the J gene TRBJ2-5; 9 bases map to TRBD1. The last part of the DNA fits TRBJ2-7 better; the J call may be wrong. From germline, CDR1 is SQVTM and CDR2 ANQGSEA. The CDR3 runs to 14 residues. The CDR3 loop is CSVMGQGGPYEQYF. The CDR3 bases are TGCAGCGTAATGGGACAGGGAGGCCCCTACGAGCAGTACTTC.

The chain recombines TRBV27 with TRBJ1-2; no definite D call. V was shortened by 7 bases and J by 1 base, with 10 bases between the two germline ends. CDR3 length equals 13 residues. Germline V gene sequence: CDR1 MNHEY, CDR2 SMNVEV (reference sequence). CDR3 DNA sequence: TGTGCCAGCAAACCGACACTTAACTATGGCTACACCTTC. Translating it yields CASKPTLNYGYTF.

The chain has TRBV6-1 and TRBJ1-2, with D perhaps TRBD1 (5 bases). The germline CDR1 and CDR2 sequences are MNHNS and SASEGT. The CDR3 totals 14 residues. Between the trimmed V and J ends, which lost 6 bases and 8 bases, there was a span of 19 bases. The CDR3 coding sequence is TGTGCCAGCAGCCCCGGGACTCCAGGAGGAGGCTACACCTTC. This codes for CASSPGTPGGGYTF.

Here the CDR3 reads CASSLGAELAKNIQYF. The CDR3 nucleotides read TGTGCCAGCAGCTTGGGGGCAGAACTAGCCAAAAACATTCAGTACTTC. The chain uses TRBV5-8 and TRBJ2-4; D not certain. Per germline, CDR1 SGHTS and CDR2 YDEGEE. The CDR3 runs 16 residues. V was trimmed by 0 bases and J by 0 bases, leaving 10 bases between them.